This T cell receptor beta chain stems from a study of CD8+ T cells in alopecia areata. The germline gives CDR1 SNHLY, CDR2 FYNNEI. Trimming shortened V by 6 bases and J by 1 base, and 13 bases separated the two germline ends. CDR3 length: 14 residues. About this clone itself: The target antigen is unknown.

The study team obtained lesional scalp punch biopsies and peripheral blood from alopecia areata patients. PBMC-derived CD4+ and CD8+ T cells were sorted. Extracted RNA was reverse transcribed, and the resulting cDNA served as sequencing template. Some clones are missing from TCRdb's copy, which holds only in-frame ones; the method was immunoSEQ multiplex PCR. The data show some 130,000 clones, 45% to 50% seen once. General study points: Although TCR sharing was seen in mice, sharing across patients was less clear, possibly for HLA-related reasons. Relative to normal scalp, lesional scalp, especially alopecia totalis/universalis, showed higher clonality.

The sample consisted of CD8+ T cells sorted from blood, taken at week 0. This TCR came from a human donor with alopecia areata. This chain links TRBV2 with TRBJ2-7; D possibly uses TRBD1 or TRBD2 (5 bases each). This CDR3 reads CASRWQGASYEQYF. CDR3 in DNA: TGTGCCAGCAGGTGGCAGGGAGCTTCCTACGAGCAGTACTTC. The full variable domain, with the rest looked up from reference TRBV2 and TRBJ2-7, is EPEVTQTPSHQVTQMGQEVILRCVPISNHLYFYWYRQILGQKVEFLVSFYNNEISEKSEIFDDQFSVERPDGSNFTLKIRSTKLEDSAMYFCASRWQGASYEQYFGPGTRLTVT.